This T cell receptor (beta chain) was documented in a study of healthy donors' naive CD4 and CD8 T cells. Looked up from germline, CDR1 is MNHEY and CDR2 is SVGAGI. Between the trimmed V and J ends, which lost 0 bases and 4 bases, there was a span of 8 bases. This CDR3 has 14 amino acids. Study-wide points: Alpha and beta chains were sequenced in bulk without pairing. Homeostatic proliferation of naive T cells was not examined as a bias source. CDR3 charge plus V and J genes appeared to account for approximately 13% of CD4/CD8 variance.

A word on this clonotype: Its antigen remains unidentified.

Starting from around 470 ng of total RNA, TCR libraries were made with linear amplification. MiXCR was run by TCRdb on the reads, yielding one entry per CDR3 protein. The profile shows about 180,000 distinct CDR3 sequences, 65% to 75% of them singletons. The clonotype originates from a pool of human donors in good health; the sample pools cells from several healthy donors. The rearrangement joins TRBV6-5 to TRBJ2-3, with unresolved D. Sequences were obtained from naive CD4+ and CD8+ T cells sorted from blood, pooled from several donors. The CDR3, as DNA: TGTGCCAGCAGTTACTCTAGCCCCGCAGATACGCAGTATTTT. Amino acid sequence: CASSYSSPADTQYF.